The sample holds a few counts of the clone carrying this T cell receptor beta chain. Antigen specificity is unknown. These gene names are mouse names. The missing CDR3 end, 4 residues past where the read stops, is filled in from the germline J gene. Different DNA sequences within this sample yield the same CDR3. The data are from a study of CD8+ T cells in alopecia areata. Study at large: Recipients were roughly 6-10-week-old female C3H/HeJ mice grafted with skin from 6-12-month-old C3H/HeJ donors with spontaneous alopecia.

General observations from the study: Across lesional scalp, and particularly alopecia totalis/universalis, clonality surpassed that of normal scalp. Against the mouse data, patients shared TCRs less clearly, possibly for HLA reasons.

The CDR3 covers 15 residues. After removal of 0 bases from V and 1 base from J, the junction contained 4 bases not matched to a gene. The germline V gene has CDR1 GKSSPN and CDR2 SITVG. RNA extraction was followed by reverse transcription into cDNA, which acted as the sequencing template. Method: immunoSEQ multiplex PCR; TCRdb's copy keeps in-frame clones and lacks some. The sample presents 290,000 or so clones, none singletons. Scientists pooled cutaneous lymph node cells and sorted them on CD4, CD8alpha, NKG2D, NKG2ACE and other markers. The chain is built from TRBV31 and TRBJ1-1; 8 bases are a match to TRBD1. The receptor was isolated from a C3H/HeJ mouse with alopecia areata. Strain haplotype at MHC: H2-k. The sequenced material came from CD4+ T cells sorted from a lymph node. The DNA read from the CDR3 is TGTGCCTGGAGTCTCCAGGGGGCGCGGAACACA. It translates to CAWSLQGARNT. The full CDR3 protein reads CAWSLQGARNTEVFF.